The 27 T cell receptor beta chains below all came from one sample that was sequenced in a study of Ad26.COV2.S vaccination and SARS-CoV-2 variants. Sequencing was performed with immunoSEQ multiplex PCR; in TCRdb, only in-frame clones are kept and a portion is missing. The data show 350,000 to 500,000 clones, with 88% seen just once and around 3.6% held by the top ten. Stated treatment: around 19 received Ad26.COV2.S at low or high dose, single or two shots; several received placebo; per-sample allocation not given. Sampling was done on day 63 after the first vaccine or placebo injection. Sample: peripheral blood, taken in a trial of Ad26.COV2.S vaccine versus placebo. Receptors originate from a person between 18 and 65 years old who received the Ad26.COV2.S COVID-19 vaccine or a placebo.

The chain uses TRBV5-1 and TRBJ2-1; D not certain. Trimming removed 1 base from V and 2 bases from J, with 19 bases in between. CDR3 length equals 18 residues. Looked up from germline, CDR1 is SGHRS and CDR2 is YFSETQ. CDR3 amino acids: CASSLRFYGSIAYNEQFF. CDR3 sequence (DNA): TGCGCCAGCAGCTTGCGGTTTTACGGCTCGATAGCCTACAATGAGCAGTTCTTC.

This chain links TRBV14 with TRBJ1-2, with D maybe TRBD1 (5 bases). CDR3 length: 16 amino acids. The germline V gene encodes CDR1 SGHDN and CDR2 FVKESK. Trimming removed 0 bases from V and 4 bases from J, with 15 bases in between. In DNA, the CDR3 is TGTGCCAGCAGCCAAGATCTCATTGGGGCCGGCTATGGCTACACCTTC. Protein product: CASSQDLIGAGYGYTF.

The chain carries TRBV2 and TRBJ1-2, with no clear D. V shed 4 bases and J shed 2 bases, with 5 bases lying between them. The CDR3 has 12 amino acids. The germline V gene has CDR1 SNHLY and CDR2 FYNNEI. The CDR3 here is CASSAENYGYTF. The CDR3 DNA sequence: TGTGCCAGCAGTGCCGAGAACTATGGCTACACCTTC.

This clone was found once. This chain uses TRBV7-3 with TRBJ2-3; 7 bases are shared with TRBD2. The J segment lost 1 base and the V segment lost 5 bases, leaving 12 bases of the junction unmatched. Germline CDR1 SGHTA, CDR2 FQGTGA. This CDR3 has 17 amino acids. CDR3 region: CASSHSGTNLGTDTQYF. CDR3 sequence (DNA): TGTGCCAGCAGCCATTCAGGGACTAACCTTGGCACAGATACGCAGTATTTT.

The gene calls are TRBV15 and TRBJ2-3, with D possibly called TRBD1 or TRBD2 (5 bases each). The CDR3 has 14 residues. V was trimmed by 1 base and J by 4 bases, leaving 9 bases between them. Germline CDR1 and CDR2: LNHNV and YYDKDF (reference sequence). This CDR3 is CATSRASGPDTQYF. The CDR3 DNA reads TGTGCCACCAGCAGAGCGTCGGGACCAGATACGCAGTATTTT.

The chain couples TRBV3-1 (or the pseudogene TRBV3-2) to TRBJ2-1; 8 positions match TRBD2. The CDR3 loop spans 15 amino acids. V was clipped by 4 bases and J by 0 bases; unmatched bases: 2. Germline V lookup: CDR1 LGHDT, CDR2 YNNKEL (reference sequence). CDR3: CASSRRGVSYNEQFF. The CDR3 DNA follows: TGTGCCAGCAGCCGGCGGGGGGTCTCCTACAATGAGCAGTTCTTC.

The rearrangement uses TRBV29-1 and TRBJ2-7, with TRBD1 matching over 8 bases. Germline values: CDR1 SQVTM, CDR2 ANQGSEA. Trimming removed 5 bases from V and 7 bases from J; junction bases left unmatched: 7. The CDR3 covers 12 residues. CDR3 in DNA: TGCAGCGTTACCCAGGGGGCGGAGGAGCAGTACTTC. Translated: CSVTQGAEEQYF.

The chain has TRBV11-1 and TRBJ2-2; 7 bases align to TRBD1. Germline CDR1 SGHAT, CDR2 FQDESV (reference sequence). J lost 3 bases, V lost 1 base, and 2 bases had no gene match. This CDR3 has 15 residues. The CDR3 DNA is TGTGCCAGCAGCTTAGGACAGGGTTACACCGGGGAGCTGTTTTTT. The encoded protein is CASSLGQGYTGELFF. Full variable domain (rest looked up from reference TRBV11-1 and TRBJ2-2): EAEVAQSPRYKITEKSQAVAFWCDPISGHATLYWYRQILGQGPELLVQFQDESVVDDSQLPKDRFSAERLKGVDSTLKIQPAELGDSAMYLCASSLGQGYTGELFFGEGSRLTVL.

This chain links TRBV14 with TRBJ1-2, with D perhaps matching TRBD1 (6 bases). The V and J ends lost 5 bases and 2 bases respectively, with 12 bases between them. CDR1 and CDR2 (germline): SGHDN, FVKESK. The CDR3 is 14 amino acids. The DNA of the CDR3 is TGTGCCAGCAGCGGGGGGGCCGCCAACTATGGCTACACCTTC. This sequence encodes CASSGGAANYGYTF.

The chain recombines TRBV28 with TRBJ1-1; no reliable D call. The CDR3 is 15 residues long. Trimming took 2 bases from V and 2 from J, leaving 12 bases between them. The germline gives CDR1 MDHEN, CDR2 SYDVKM. The CDR3 reads CASSLATGINTEAFF. As DNA, the CDR3 is TGTGCCAGCAGTTTAGCCACTGGGATAAACACTGAAGCTTTCTTT.

This sequence joins TRBV4-2 and TRBJ2-7; D unclear. The V gene's germline CDR1 is LGHNA and CDR2 YNFKEQ. V was trimmed by 1 base and J by 0 bases, leaving 16 bases between them. The CDR3 is made up of 17 amino acids. The CDR3 DNA reads as TGTGCCAGCAGCCAAGTTGAAGGCGGTGGGGACTCCTACGAGCAGTACTTC. The encoded protein is CASSQVEGGGDSYEQYF.

The CDR3 coding sequence is TGTGCCAGCAGTTACTCGGGGGCAGGGTACTATGGCTACACCTTC. Translated, it gives CASSYSGAGYYGYTF. This rearrangement joins TRBV6-2 or TRBV6-3 to TRBJ1-2; TRBD1 is a possible D gene (6 bases). Trimming took off 0 bases at V and 3 bases at J, with 11 bases between the two ends. The CDR3 consists of 15 residues. CDR1 and CDR2 from the germline V gene are MNHEY and SVGEGT.

This rearrangement joins TRBV6-6 to TRBJ1-2; 8 bases line up with TRBD1. Per germline, CDR1 MNHNY and CDR2 SVGAGI (reference sequence). The length of the CDR3 is 12 residues. With V trimmed by 6 bases and J by 6 bases, 3 bases remained unmatched. The CDR3 DNA reads as TGTGCCAGCAGCCGGACAGGGCATGGCTACACCTTC. It specifies CASSRTGHGYTF.

The chain combines TRBV5-5 with TRBJ2-3; a possible D gene is TRBD2 (5 bases). Looked up from germline, CDR1 is SGHKS and CDR2 is YYEKEE (reference sequence). The V gene lost 0 bases and the J gene lost 2 bases, with 10 bases spanning the gap. The CDR3 consists of 15 residues. The CDR3 nucleotides are TGTGCCAGCAGCTTGGACGGGGTTACCACAGATACGCAGTATTTT. This gives the protein CASSLDGVTTDTQYF.

The CDR3 loop reads CASSWGLAGESSYEQYF. The DNA of the CDR3 is TGTGCCAGCAGTTGGGGACTAGCGGGGGAGAGCTCCTACGAGCAGTACTTC. The V gene is TRBV6-2 or TRBV6-3, the J gene TRBJ2-7, with TRBD2 matching over 14 bases. V was pared by 4 bases and J by 0 bases, with 5 bases of the junction left unmatched. Germline-derived CDR1 and CDR2 are MNHEY and SVGEGT. There are 17 residues in the CDR3.

The chain employs TRBV9 and TRBJ2-4, with 10 positions matching TRBD2. V shed 5 bases, J shed 8 bases, and the junction held 7 bases outside the gene matches. Per germline, CDR1 SGDLS and CDR2 YYNGEE. The CDR3 has 14 amino acids. CDR3 residues: CASSGLADGYIQYF. The CDR3 nucleotides are TGTGCCAGCAGTGGACTAGCGGATGGGTACATTCAGTACTTC.

The rearrangement uses TRBV5-4 and TRBJ2-7; 9 bases agree with TRBD2. Germline-derived CDR1 and CDR2 are SGHNT and YYREEE (reference sequence). V was clipped by 0 bases and J by 6 bases; unmatched bases: 7. This CDR3 contains 15 residues. CDR3 in DNA: TGTGCCAGCAGCTTGGAAGCTAGCGGGGCGGGCGAGCAGTACTTC. Amino acids: CASSLEASGAGEQYF.

In nucleotides, the CDR3 is TGTGCCAGCAGTCTGGGACAGGCTAATTCACCCCTCCACTTT. Protein product: CASSLGQANSPLHF. The V call is TRBV28, the J call TRBJ1-6; 8 bases are a match to TRBD1. From germline, CDR1 is MDHEN and CDR2 SYDVKM. The CDR3 is made up of 14 amino acids. The V and J ends lost 5 bases and 6 bases, in that order; junction bases with no gene match: 3.

V usage is TRBV30 and J usage is TRBJ1-1; no firm D call. The CDR3 extends over 12 amino acids. Trimming took 4 bases from V and 3 from J, leaving 9 bases between them. Germline V gene lookup returns CDR1 GTSNPN and CDR2 SVGIG (reference sequence). CDR3 nucleotide sequence: TGTGCCTGGACCGAAACCGACACTGAAGCTTTCTTT. Translating gives CAWTETDTEAFF.

The J gene is TRBJ2-2, the V gene TRBV7-8; TRBD1 aligns across 11 bases. Trimming removed 7 bases from V and 6 bases from J; junction bases left unmatched: 7. The germline gives CDR1 SGHVS, CDR2 FQNEAQ. CDR3 length: 15 amino acids. The CDR3 nucleotides read TGTGCCAGCACCATCGGACAGGGGGCCGCCGGGGAGCTGTTTTTT. It is translated as CASTIGQGAAGELFF.

V is TRBV6-5 and J is TRBJ1-6; D is ambiguous. CDR1 is MNHEY, CDR2 SVGAGI, per germline. Between the trimmed V and J ends, which lost 7 bases and 4 bases, there was a span of 8 bases. The CDR3 is 13 residues long. The CDR3 DNA follows: TGTGCCAGCACCAGTTATTATAATTCACCCCTCCACTTT. Translated, it gives CASTSYYNSPLHF.

The rearrangement joins TRBV19 to TRBJ2-7, with 12 bases matching TRBD1. Germline V gene data show CDR1 as LNHDA and CDR2 as SQIVND (reference sequence). This CDR3 comprises 14 residues. The V and J ends lost 8 bases and 2 bases, in that order; junction bases with no gene match: 4. The chain's CDR3 is CASQGTGGPYEQYF. For the CDR3, the DNA is TGTGCCAGTCAAGGGACAGGGGGCCCCTACGAGCAGTACTTC.

The count of this clone is one. The chain links TRBV19 to TRBJ2-1; the D gene is possibly TRBD2 (5 bases). The CDR3 extends over 13 amino acids. Between the trimmed V and J ends, which lost 3 bases and 3 bases, there was a span of 6 bases. Germline CDR1 LNHDA, CDR2 SQIVND (reference sequence). The CDR3 sequence is CASSMRDYNEQFF. The CDR3 region has the DNA TGTGCCAGTAGTATGAGGGACTACAATGAGCAGTTCTTC.

The chain is built from TRBV28 and TRBJ1-5; 10 bases match TRBD1. CDR3 length: 17 residues. Unmatched junction bases numbered 13, after V lost 9 bases and J lost 2 bases. The germline V gene encodes CDR1 MDHEN and CDR2 SYDVKM. The CDR3 sequence is CASRPGQGLKGNQPQHF. The DNA of the CDR3 is TGTGCCAGTCGACCGGGACAGGGGCTTAAGGGCAATCAGCCCCAGCATTTT. Complete variable domain (other parts from reference TRBV28 and TRBJ1-5): DVKVTQSSRYLVKRTGEKVFLECVQDMDHENMFWYRQDPGLGLRLIYFSYDVKMKEKGDIPEGYSVSREKKERFSLILESASTNQTSMYLCASRPGQGLKGNQPQHFGDGTRLSIL.

The rearrangement links TRBV9 to TRBJ2-7; 7 nucleotides align to TRBD2. V dropped 4 bases and J dropped 6; count of bases not matched to a gene: 13. The CDR3 totals 15 residues. CDR1 and CDR2 (germline): SGDLS, YYNGEE. The CDR3 nucleotides read TGTGCCAGCAGCCCCGGGGGACTACCCTTACTCGAGCAGTACTTC. This translates into CASSPGGLPLLEQYF.

V usage is TRBV29-1 and J usage is TRBJ1-2; TRBD1 matches at 8 bases. V dropped 0 bases and J dropped 4; count of bases not matched to a gene: 13. The CDR3 extends over 17 amino acids. The V gene's germline CDR1 is SQVTM and CDR2 ANQGSEA. The CDR3 DNA reads TGCAGCGTTGAAGATCTGGACAGGGTGGTTTCGTCCTATGGCTACACCTTC. Encoded protein: CSVEDLDRVVSSYGYTF. Full variable domain (outside the CDR3, taken from reference TRBV29-1 and TRBJ1-2): SAVISQKPSRDICQRGTSLTIQCQVDSQVTMMFWYRQQPGQSLTLIATANQGSEATYESGFVIDKFPISRPNLTFSTLTVSNMSPEDSSIYLCSVEDLDRVVSSYGYTFGSGTRLTVV.

The table lists this clone with a count of one. CDR3 region: CASSQGRNTYF. For the CDR3, the DNA is TGTGCCAGCAGCCAAGGACGGAATACGTACTTC. The rearrangement uses TRBV3-1 (or the pseudogene TRBV3-2) and TRBJ2-7, with D uncertain. V lost 1 base and J 12 bases, leaving 10 bases between the germline ends. Germline assignment: CDR1 LGHDT and CDR2 YNNKEL (reference sequence). The CDR3 runs to 11 residues.